The rows below give T cell receptor beta chains drawn from one sample of a study of Ad26.COV2.S vaccination and SARS-CoV-2 variants. Produced via immunoSEQ multiplex PCR; TCRdb's table is partial and in-frame only. The top ten hold less than 3.5% of the sample, which has around 250,000 clones, around 88% seen once. Sequencing used peripheral blood, obtained in a trial of Ad26.COV2.S vaccine versus placebo. Receptors originate from a person between 18 and 65 years old who received the Ad26.COV2.S COVID-19 vaccine or a placebo. Each CDR3 is given with its conserved first and last residue.

J gene,V gene,CDR3 protein
TRBJ1-2,TRBV12-3/TRBV12-4,CASSLAGTYGYTF
TRBJ1-6,TRBV7-2,CASSLRPGQGQSPLHF
TRBJ1-1,TRBV29-1,CSVGEPTGTTEAFF
TRBJ2-2,TRBV2,CATGLAVQTGELFF
TRBJ2-1,TRBV3-1/TRBV3-2,CASSLQGEQFF
TRBJ1-2,TRBV30,CAWTRQNNYGYTF
TRBJ1-2,TRBV7-9,CASSLEGYYGYTF
TRBJ1-4,TRBV24-1,CATSESGTGGEKLFF
TRBJ1-1,TRBV5-1,CASSLGTAQNTEAFF
TRBJ1-2,TRBV10-3,CAISESKGDGYTF
TRBJ2-3,TRBV6-6,CASSWTPADTQYF
TRBJ2-7,TRBV7-2,CASSSPSGYEQYF
TRBJ2-2,TRBV19,CASSPSDIGELFF
TRBJ1-2,TRBV19,CASSIGQGEGYGYTF
TRBJ1-6,TRBV30,CAWSVRRQGRYNSPLHF
TRBJ1-6,TRBV4-2,CASSQERGQGNNSPLHF
TRBJ2-7,TRBV21-1,CASRELQGAKQYF
TRBJ2-1,TRBV19,CASNHDSYNEQFF
TRBJ2-2,TRBV9,CASSLDWGAGELFF
TRBJ2-3,TRBV2,CASRIRTGSGADTQYF
TRBJ2-6,TRBV18,CASSRILNRGPSSSGANVLTF
TRBJ2-2,TRBV29-1,CSVQQGTGELFF